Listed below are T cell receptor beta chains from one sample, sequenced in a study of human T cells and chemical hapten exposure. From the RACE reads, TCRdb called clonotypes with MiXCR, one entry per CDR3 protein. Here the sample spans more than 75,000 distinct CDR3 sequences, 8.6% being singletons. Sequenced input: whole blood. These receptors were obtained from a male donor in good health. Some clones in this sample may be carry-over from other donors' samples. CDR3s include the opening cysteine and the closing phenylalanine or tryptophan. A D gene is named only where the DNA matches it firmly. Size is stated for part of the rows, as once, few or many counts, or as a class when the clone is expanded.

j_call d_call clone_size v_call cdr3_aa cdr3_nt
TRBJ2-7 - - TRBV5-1 CASSENGNYEQYF TGCGCCAGCAGTGAGAATGGAAACTACGAGCAGTACTTC
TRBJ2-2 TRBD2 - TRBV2 CASSEVVGLASTGELFF TGTGCCAGCAGTGAAGTGGTGGGACTAGCGTCGACCGGGGAGCTGTTTTTT
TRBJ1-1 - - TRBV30 CAWSVTGYRDTEAFF TGTGCCTGGAGTGTTACAGGGTATAGGGACACTGAAGCTTTCTTT
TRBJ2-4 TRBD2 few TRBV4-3 CASSQDSGGAAKNIQYF TGCGCCAGCAGCCAAGATAGCGGGGGGGCGGCCAAAAACATTCAGTACTTC
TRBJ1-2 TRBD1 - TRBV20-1 CSARDSRTGGLSYGYTF TGCAGTGCTAGAGATTCCCGGACAGGGGGCCTTTCCTATGGCTACACCTTC
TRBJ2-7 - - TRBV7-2 CASSSIVVSYEQYF TGTGCCAGCAGCTCAATCGTAGTCTCCTACGAGCAGTACTTC
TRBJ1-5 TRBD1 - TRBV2 CASSPWTGDSNQPQHF TGTGCCAGCAGCCCCTGGACAGGGGATAGCAATCAGCCCCAGCATTTT
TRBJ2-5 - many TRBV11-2 CASSLGRQETQYF TGTGCCAGCAGCTTAGGGCGTCAAGAGACCCAGTACTTC
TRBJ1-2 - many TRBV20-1 CSAYGYTF TGCAGTGCCTATGGCTACACCTTC
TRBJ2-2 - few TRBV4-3 CASSQDLRGGTGELFF TGCGCCAGCAGCCAAGATCTAAGAGGGGGAACCGGGGAGCTGTTTTTT
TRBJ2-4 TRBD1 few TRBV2 CASSTNPRQGGPAKNIQYF TGTGCCAGCAGTACGAACCCGAGACAGGGGGGCCCAGCCAAAAACATTCAGTACTTC
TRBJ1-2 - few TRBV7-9 CASSLEGRPYGYTF TGTGCCAGCAGCTTAGAGGGACGGCCGTATGGCTACACCTTC
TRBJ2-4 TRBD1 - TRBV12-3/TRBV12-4 CASSFTGVKSKNIQYF TGTGCCAGCAGTTTTACAGGGGTTAAGTCCAAAAACATTCAGTACTTC
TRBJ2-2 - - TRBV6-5 CASSYPFPGTGELFF TGTGCCAGCAGTTACCCATTCCCGGGCACCGGGGAGCTGTTTTTT
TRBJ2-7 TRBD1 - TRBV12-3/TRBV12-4 CASSSGDRVDEQYF TGTGCCAGCAGTTCTGGTGACAGGGTCGACGAGCAGTACTTC
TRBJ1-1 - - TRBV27 CASSSTDRNTEAFF TGTGCCAGCAGTTCTACAGACAGGAACACTGAAGCTTTCTTT
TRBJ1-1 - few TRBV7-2 CASSPPPDMNTEAFF TGTGCCAGCAGCCCCCCCCCAGATATGAACACTGAAGCTTTCTTT